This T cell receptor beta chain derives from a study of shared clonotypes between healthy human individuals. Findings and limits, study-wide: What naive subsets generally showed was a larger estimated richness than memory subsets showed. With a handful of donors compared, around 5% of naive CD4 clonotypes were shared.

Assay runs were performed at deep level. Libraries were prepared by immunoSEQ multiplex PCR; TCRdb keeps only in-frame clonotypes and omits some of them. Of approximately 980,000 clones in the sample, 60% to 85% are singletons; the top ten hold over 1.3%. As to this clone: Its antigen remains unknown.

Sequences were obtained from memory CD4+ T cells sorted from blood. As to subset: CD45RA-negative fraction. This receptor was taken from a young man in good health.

CDR3 sequence: CAISSDNEQFF. CDR3 DNA sequence: TGTGCCATCAGTAGCGACAATGAGCAGTTCTTC. The chain employs TRBV10-3 and TRBJ2-1; D unclear. V was trimmed by 5 bases and J by 5 bases, leaving 4 bases between them. The CDR3 has 11 amino acids. Germline V gives CDR1 ENHRY, CDR2 SYGVKD.